This T cell receptor beta chain derives from a study of shared clonotypes between healthy human individuals. Study-wide points: Investigators collected only blood, and repertoires in tissues likely differ. For sorted subsets, rarefaction showed incomplete sequencing despite large depth.

From germline, CDR1 is SSHAT and CDR2 FNYEAQ (reference sequence). The CDR3 loop spans 22 amino acids. Naive CD8 cells, CD45RO-negative and positively selected for CCR7, excluded terminally differentiated effector memory CD45RA+ cells. Every subset's genomic DNA went evenly onto several immunoSEQ plates. TCRdb's table, derived via immunoSEQ multiplex PCR, lists solely in-frame clones and lacks some. The table shows 1.5 million to 2.5 million clones, with about 95% occurring only once. Regarding this clone: Its antigen is currently unknown. The junction and the germline gene differ at one end; a read error may be behind it.

The chain links TRBV7-7 to TRBJ2-5; TRBD2 matches at 8 bases. The sequence was collected from a man in his late teens or twenties in good health. The sample consisted of naive CD8+ T cells sorted from blood. Here the CDR3 reads CASSLFATPSCGRTSGKETQYF. CDR3 nucleotide sequence: TGTGCTAGCAGCTTATTTGCAACCCCTTCGTGCGGGAGGACCTCTGGGAAGGAGACCCAGTACTTC.